Below are 14 T cell receptor beta chains sequenced from a single sample in a study of T cell changes during pregnancy in multiple sclerosis. Sequenced by immunoSEQ multiplex PCR; TCRdb stores in-frame clones only, minus some. Of 30,000 to 45,000 clones listed, 91% are singletons. Here the sequenced sample was CD4+ T cells from peripheral blood mononuclear cells, taken in the second trimester of pregnancy. These receptors all come from a female donor in good health, enrolled as a control in a pregnancy study.

The chain has TRBV9 and TRBJ2-1; the match to TRBD2 covers 16 bases. The CDR3 covers 20 residues. Germline loops: CDR1 SGDLS, CDR2 YYNGEE. Trimming cost V 1 base and J 1 base; bases outside gene matches: 8. The CDR3 region is CASSVLSGLAGGLSYNEQFF. The CDR3 DNA sequence: TGTGCCAGCAGCGTACTTTCGGGACTAGCGGGGGGGCTTTCCTACAATGAGCAGTTCTTC.

In its sample, this clone ranks as medium-sized. The chain is built from TRBV2 and TRBJ1-1; D is possibly TRBD1 (6 bases). The CDR3 covers 14 residues. Trimming removed 5 bases at V and 8 bases at J, with 18 bases between. Per germline, CDR1 SNHLY and CDR2 FYNNEI. Here the CDR3 DNA reads TGTGCCAGCAGTTTCGACAGGCCCCCCTCGGAAGCTTTCTTT. Its translation is CASSFDRPPSEAFF.

The V gene is TRBV29-1, the J gene TRBJ2-7; 11 nucleotides line up with TRBD2. CDR3 length: 14 amino acids. Germline trimming cut 3 bases from V and 6 bases from J; bases unmatched to any gene: 7. Germline V gene sequence: CDR1 SQVTM, CDR2 ANQGSEA. The DNA for the CDR3 is TGCAGCGTTGATGAACTAGCGGGAGTTGGCGAGCAGTACTTC. Its translation: CSVDELAGVGEQYF.

About this clone: A read error may account for a junction end that differs from germline. The CDR3 DNA is TGTGCCAGCAGTCTATCCCTGGGCGGGACCGTGAACACTGAAGCTTTCTTT. This translates into CASSLSLGGTVNTEAFF. The chain joins TRBV27 to TRBJ1-1; weak D call: TRBD1 (5 bases). Germline CDR1 and CDR2: MNHEY and SMNVEV (reference sequence). CDR3 length: 17 amino acids.

The rearrangement joins TRBV5-4 to TRBJ1-1; 7 bases line up with TRBD1. The CDR3 is made up of 15 amino acids. The germline gives CDR1 SGHNT, CDR2 YYREEE (reference sequence). V lost 4 bases, J lost 1 base, and 7 bases stayed unmatched. CDR3 DNA sequence: TGTGCCAGCAGCGCGAACCGGGACAGGAACACTGAAGCTTTCTTT. Amino acids: CASSANRDRNTEAFF.

V usage is TRBV20-1 and J usage is TRBJ2-7; D ambiguous. The germline V gene encodes CDR1 DFQATT and CDR2 SNEGSKA (reference sequence). V was shortened by 4 bases and J by 3 bases, with 7 bases between the two germline ends. This CDR3 has 11 residues. Here the CDR3 DNA reads TGCAGTGCTACCACTCACTACGAGCAGTACTTC. Translation gives CSATTHYEQYF.

V and J are TRBV6-5 and TRBJ2-7; tentative D call: TRBD2 (5 bases). Trimming cost V 7 bases and J 1 base, with 11 bases left between them. CDR3 length: 13 residues. Germline CDR1 is MNHEY and CDR2 is SVGAGI. The DNA for the CDR3 is TGTGCCAGCAACGACTATCCGTCCTACGAGCAGTACTTC. Residues: CASNDYPSYEQYF.

The gene calls are TRBV19 and TRBJ2-3, with 7 positions matching TRBD1. This CDR3 region has 15 residues. CDR1 is LNHDA, CDR2 SQIVND, per germline (reference sequence). The junction had 7 bases not matched to a gene; V was cut back by 3 bases and J by 4 bases. The CDR3 spells CASSMGAGGPDTQYF. The CDR3 DNA reads TGTGCCAGTAGTATGGGGGCAGGGGGTCCAGATACGCAGTATTTT. Variable domain in full (rest from reference TRBV19 and TRBJ2-3): DGGITQSPKYLFRKEGQNVTLSCEQNLNHDAMYWYRQDPGQGLRLIYYSQIVNDFQKGDIAEGYSVSREKKESFPLTVTSAQKNPTAFYLCASSMGAGGPDTQYFGPGTRLTVL.

This clone is a singleton in its sample. This chain joins TRBV4-2 and TRBJ1-1; D remains unclear. V lost 0 bases and J lost 1, with 9 bases in between. The germline CDR1 and CDR2 sequences are LGHNA and YNFKEQ. This CDR3 has 15 residues. The CDR3 region is CASSQDRNRNTEAFF. CDR3 sequence (DNA): TGTGCCAGCAGCCAAGATAGGAACAGGAACACTGAAGCTTTCTTT.

Only one count was recorded for this clone. The chain carries TRBV5-1 and TRBJ2-3, with D tentatively TRBD2 (6 bases). The CDR3 is 14 amino acids. The V and J ends lost 3 bases and 4 bases respectively, with 12 bases between them. Germline lookup yields CDR1 SGHRS and CDR2 YFSETQ. The CDR3 loop is CASSSRELPDTQYF. The DNA for the CDR3 is TGCGCCAGCAGCTCCCGGGAGTTACCAGATACGCAGTATTTT. The complete variable domain, with remaining parts taken from reference TRBV5-1 and TRBJ2-3, reads KAGVTQTPRYLIKTRGQQVTLSCSPISGHRSVSWYQQTPGQGLQFLFEYFSETQRNKGNFPGRFSGRQFSNSRSEMNVSTLELGDSALYLCASSSRELPDTQYFGPGTRLTVL.

The chain carries TRBV5-4 and TRBJ2-2; 7 bases fit TRBD1. The V and J ends lost 4 bases and 4 bases, in that order; junction bases with no gene match: 10. CDR3 length equals 16 residues. The germline CDR1 and CDR2 sequences are SGHNT and YYREEE (reference sequence). Here the CDR3 reads CASSEISRGTTGELFF. The DNA of the CDR3 is TGTGCCAGCAGCGAGATAAGCAGGGGGACCACCGGGGAGCTGTTTTTT.

The V call is TRBV28, the J call TRBJ2-7; 7 bases map to TRBD1. The V segment lost 3 bases and the J segment 3 bases; nucleotides outside the gene matches: 5. Germline CDR1 reads MDHEN; CDR2 reads SYDVKM. The CDR3 sequence is 14 residues long. CDR3: CASSFPGQSYEQYF. CDR3 bases: TGTGCCAGCAGTTTTCCGGGACAGAGCTACGAGCAGTACTTC.

The genes are TRBV10-1 and TRBJ2-1; 7 positions agree with TRBD2. CDR1 and CDR2 from the germline V gene are WNHNN and SYGVQD (reference sequence). V was clipped by 10 bases and J by 0 bases; unmatched bases: 21. The CDR3 sequence is 19 residues long. CDR3 region: CATSSREAKRTFSYNEQFF. The CDR3 DNA reads TGCGCCACTTCTTCACGGGAGGCCAAACGCACCTTCTCCTACAATGAGCAGTTCTTC.

The chain recombines TRBV6-5 with TRBJ1-6; 8 positions match TRBD1. The CDR3 is made up of 16 amino acids. Germline V lookup: CDR1 MNHEY, CDR2 SVGAGI. Germline trimming cut 4 bases from V and 11 bases from J; bases unmatched to any gene: 13. DNA of the CDR3: TGTGCCAGCAGTTTGATGTCAGGGGGCGCGAAACCACCCCTCCACTTT. It specifies CASSLMSGGAKPPLHF.